The clone carrying this T cell receptor (beta chain) was detected only a few times. Libraries for TCRalpha and TCRbeta carried sample barcodes and unique molecular identifiers via 5'RACE. MiXCR, run by TCRdb on the 5' RACE reads, gives a single entry per CDR3 protein. The table records about 260,000 distinct CDR3 sequences, around 17% of them present only once. The data stem from a study of T-cell memory formation after mild COVID-19. V was pared by 5 bases and J by 0 bases, with 11 bases between. CDR3 length equals 15 residues. The sequenced material came from PBMCs or a T cell subset sorted from them (not recorded which). The receptor's source is a man aged 18 to 29 who had mild COVID-19 (a few samples of this study predate the infection). Cell type and time point are not known. The chain has TRBV12-3 or TRBV12-4 and TRBJ2-1; no clear D gene. The CDR3 nucleotides are TGTGCCAGCAGTCCTGACACGAGCTCCTACAATGAGCAGTTCTTC. It translates to CASSPDTSSYNEQFF.